A single sample gave rise to the 30 T cell receptor beta chains below, sequenced in a study of spatial heterogeneity in lung cancer. Time point noted: sample taken at primary tumor resection. Without sorting, whole RNA was sequenced from tumor, nontumor lung or frozen PBMC. TCRdb analysed the 5' RACE reads with MiXCR anew, one entry per CDR3 protein. The repertoire consists of about 48,000 distinct CDR3 sequences, with roughly 5% occurring once and the leading ten covering more than 9.5%. This material consisted of PBMCs, taken at surgery. The source is a male donor with early-stage non-small cell lung cancer.

In its sample, this clonotype was seen a few times. The rearrangement joins TRBV6-1 to TRBJ2-1; D not resolved. The CDR3 sequence is 13 residues long. Germline lookup yields CDR1 MNHNS and CDR2 SASEGT. V was cut by 3 bases and J by 10 bases, with 13 bases left in between. The CDR3 coding sequence is TGTGCCAGCAGTGACAGGCCGGAACGGGAGCAGTTCTTC. This encodes CASSDRPEREQFF.

This clonotype was counted at least ten times. J is TRBJ2-7 and V is TRBV12-3 or TRBV12-4; D perhaps matches TRBD2 (6 bases). V shed 2 bases and J shed 7 bases, with 12 bases lying between them. This CDR3 contains 13 residues. The CDR3 is CASSLMEGVEQYF. DNA for the CDR3: TGTGCCAGCAGTTTAATGGAGGGAGTTGAGCAGTACTTC.

V and J are TRBV20-1 and TRBJ2-1, with 8 nucleotides matching TRBD2. The CDR3 extends over 15 amino acids. V lost 1 base and J lost 8; bases outside the gene matches: 10. Germline CDR1 DFQATT, CDR2 SNEGSKA (reference sequence). The DNA of the CDR3 is TGCAGTGCTAGAGCTCCGGGAGGGCCGGGGGATGAGCAGTTCTTC. The encoded protein is CSARAPGGPGDEQFF.

This clonotype was detected a few times. V and J are TRBV12-3 or TRBV12-4 and TRBJ1-6; D is unresolved. This CDR3 is 14 amino acids long. The V end was cut by 3 bases, the J end by 9 bases, with 12 bases between. The CDR3 DNA reads as TGTGCCAGCAGTTTTTTTACCGGGGTTTCACCCCTCCACTTT. It yields the protein CASSFFTGVSPLHF.

This clonotype was seen ten or more times. This rearrangement joins TRBV7-2 to TRBJ2-1; TRBD2 is a possible D gene (5 bases). There are 15 residues in the CDR3. V lost 6 bases, J lost 5 bases, and 17 bases lay in between. Germline CDR1 reads SGHTA; CDR2 reads FQGNSA. CDR3 region: CASRPGPQRDNEQFF. In nucleotides, the CDR3 is TGTGCCAGCAGGCCTGGACCCCAGAGGGACAATGAGCAGTTCTTC.

This clonotype was detected many times. The V gene is TRBV18, the J gene TRBJ1-1; no definite D call. CDR1 is KGHSH and CDR2 is LQKENI in the germline V gene. The germline V and J ends were trimmed by 3 bases and 1 base, with 9 bases remaining between them. The CDR3 is made up of 14 amino acids. The CDR3 DNA reads as TGTGCCAGCTCACCCCCGGGGAGGAACACTGAAGCTTTCTTT. Protein: CASSPPGRNTEAFF.

This clonotype appeared a few times. V gene TRBV12-3 or TRBV12-4 combines with J gene TRBJ2-5; 7 bases are shared with TRBD1. The CDR3 length is 14 residues. V lost 8 bases and J lost 4; bases outside the gene matches: 10. The CDR3 nucleotides read TGTGCCAGCGCTCGGGACAGTCGGTCAGAGACCCAGTACTTC. Residues: CASARDSRSETQYF.

This clonotype was seen at least ten times. CDR3 nucleotides: TGCAGTGCTAGAGATTTGGGGAGGAACACTGAAGCTTTCTTT. Amino acid sequence: CSARDLGRNTEAFF. J is TRBJ1-1 and V is TRBV20-1; D ambiguous. Deletions cut 0 bases from V and 1 base from J, with 9 bases between. The CDR3 sequence is 14 residues long. CDR1 DFQATT and CDR2 SNEGSKA come from the germline V gene (reference sequence).

This clonotype was recorded many times. The genes are TRBV6-1 and TRBJ2-7; perhaps TRBD2 as D (7 bases). CDR3 length: 15 residues. V was cut by 8 bases and J by 0 bases, with 17 bases left in between. Germline CDR1 and CDR2: MNHNS and SASEGT. The CDR3, as DNA: TGTGCCAGCTTTAAGGAGGGGGGGAGCTCCTACGAGCAGTACTTC. This encodes CASFKEGGSSYEQYF.

This clonotype occurred many times. In DNA form, the CDR3 reads TGTGCCAGCAGCTTGGATGAGGGGTACTATGGCTACACCTTC. Translating gives CASSLDEGYYGYTF. This rearrangement joins TRBV5-4 to TRBJ1-2, with D tentatively TRBD1 (5 bases). The germline V and J ends were trimmed by 0 bases and 3 bases, with 9 bases remaining between them. Germline V gene data show CDR1 as SGHNT and CDR2 as YYREEE (reference sequence). This CDR3 comprises 14 residues.

This clonotype was recorded at least ten times. The V and J genes are TRBV27 and TRBJ2-3, with D perhaps TRBD2 (6 bases). Germline-derived CDR1 and CDR2 are MNHEY and SMNVEV (reference sequence). The CDR3 contains 15 residues. Trimming shortened V by 2 bases and J by 0 bases, and 9 bases separated the two germline ends. The CDR3 DNA follows: TGTGCCAGCAGTTTAGGAGGGATTAGCACAGATACGCAGTATTTT. This codes for CASSLGGISTDTQYF.

The gene calls are TRBV27 and TRBJ2-2; 9 nucleotides line up with TRBD2. CDR3 length: 16 amino acids. Germline CDR1 reads MNHEY; CDR2 reads SMNVEV (reference sequence). Germline trimming cut 6 bases from V and 7 bases from J; bases unmatched to any gene: 12. The CDR3 here is CASRSGGRALGGELFF. CDR3 coding DNA: TGTGCCAGCAGGTCAGGCGGGAGGGCCTTAGGCGGGGAGCTGTTTTTT.

This clonotype was observed many times. The chain carries TRBV11-2 and TRBJ2-1; D is uncertain. Germline assignment: CDR1 SGHAT and CDR2 FQNNGV. The CDR3 covers 11 residues. V shed 5 bases and J shed 10 bases, with 9 bases lying between them. The CDR3 spells CASSPSLEQFF. The DNA of the CDR3 is TGTGCCAGCAGCCCCTCCTTGGAGCAGTTCTTC.

This clonotype was recorded many times. The chain combines TRBV19 with TRBJ1-4, with a possible D match to TRBD1 (6 bases). This CDR3 is built from 16 residues. Germline lookup yields CDR1 LNHDA and CDR2 SQIVND (reference sequence). The ends were cut back, 3 bases at V and 8 bases at J, with 19 bases in the middle. The CDR3 nucleotides read TGTGCCAGTAGTATCCAGGGGCGGATTTTGGAAGAAAAACTGTTTTTT. Translating gives CASSIQGRILEEKLFF.

In this sample, this clonotype turned up many times. V gene TRBV7-8 combines with J gene TRBJ2-3; no definite D call. This CDR3 is 14 amino acids long. Trimming took off 7 bases at V and 1 base at J, with 12 bases between the two ends. Germline CDR1 SGHVS, CDR2 FQNEAQ. The CDR3 nucleotides are TGTGCCAGCATGGGCGACACCCGCACAGATACGCAGTATTTT. This sequence encodes CASMGDTRTDTQYF.

The chain joins TRBV7-8 to TRBJ2-3, with 8 bases identical to TRBD2. CDR3 length: 17 residues. After removal of 5 bases from V and 2 bases from J, the junction contained 12 bases not matched to a gene. Looked up from germline, CDR1 is SGHVS and CDR2 is FQNEAQ. This chain's CDR3 is CASSPRDSGTTTDTQYF. The CDR3 coding sequence is TGTGCCAGCAGCCCCCGAGATAGCGGGACCACCACAGATACGCAGTATTTT.

This clonotype has at least ten counts. The gene calls are TRBV3-1 and TRBJ2-7; 7 nucleotides match TRBD1. Germline V gene sequence: CDR1 LGHDT, CDR2 YNNKEL (reference sequence). The CDR3 is 15 residues long. The junction had 3 bases not matched to a gene; V was cut back by 1 base and J by 0 bases. The CDR3 region is CASSQVGTASYEQYF. The DNA for the CDR3 is TGTGCCAGCAGCCAAGTTGGGACAGCCTCCTACGAGCAGTACTTC.

This clonotype was seen many times. The chain has TRBV29-1 and TRBJ2-1; D is possibly TRBD1 or TRBD2 (6 bases each). V lost 7 bases and J lost 0, with 13 bases in between. Germline CDR1 reads SQVTM; CDR2 reads ANQGSEA. The CDR3 loop spans 14 amino acids. The CDR3, as DNA: TGCAGCGCCGGGGGCGTGAGCTCCTACAATGAGCAGTTCTTC. This translates into CSAGGVSSYNEQFF.

This clonotype was recorded many times. The chain combines TRBV7-9 with TRBJ1-1; no firm D call. Germline CDR1 reads SEHNR; CDR2 reads FQNEAQ (reference sequence). V dropped 3 bases and J dropped 5 bases, with 16 bases sitting between them. The CDR3 is made up of 15 amino acids. In nucleotides, the CDR3 is TGTGCCAGCAGCTTTTCCCTGGGCGGCGGGACTGAAGCTTTCTTT. Its protein product is CASSFSLGGGTEAFF.

The sample holds many counts of this clonotype. The J gene is TRBJ2-3, the V gene TRBV5-8; 7 nucleotides line up with TRBD2. This CDR3 contains 15 residues. Germline-derived CDR1 and CDR2 are SGHTS and YDEGEE. Trimming removed 4 bases from V and 4 bases from J; junction bases left unmatched: 9. The CDR3 DNA reads as TGTGCCAGCAGCCAGGCCGGGGGAGGGGCAGATACGCAGTATTTT. Translated, it gives CASSQAGGGADTQYF.

This chain uses TRBV6-6 with TRBJ2-5; the D gene could be TRBD1 or TRBD2 (5 bases each). CDR1 is MNHNY and CDR2 is SVGAGI in the germline V gene (reference sequence). CDR3 length: 14 amino acids. Trimming removed 2 bases from V and 5 bases from J, with 12 bases in between. CDR3: CASSYPGAGETQYF. The CDR3 DNA reads as TGTGCCAGCAGTTACCCCGGGGCAGGGGAGACCCAGTACTTC.

This clonotype was recorded many times. The rearrangement uses TRBV18 and TRBJ1-1, with no clear D. Germline V gene sequence: CDR1 KGHSH, CDR2 LQKENI. Trimming shortened V by 2 bases and J by 4 bases, and 11 bases separated the two germline ends. The CDR3 is made up of 14 amino acids. The CDR3 region has the DNA TGTGCCAGCTCACCAGTGCGGGTTAGCACTGAAGCTTTCTTT. Amino acid sequence: CASSPVRVSTEAFF.

In its sample, this clonotype was seen many times. V gene TRBV6-2 or TRBV6-3 combines with J gene TRBJ2-7; a possible D gene is TRBD1 (5 bases). CDR1 is MNHEY, CDR2 SVGEGT, per germline. The CDR3 extends over 14 amino acids. Trimming cost V 6 bases and J 1 base, with 13 bases left between them. CDR3 sequence: CASRTDFSSYEQYF. CDR3 nucleotides: TGTGCCAGCAGGACAGATTTTTCTTCCTACGAGCAGTACTTC.

The chain has TRBV5-5 and TRBJ1-1, with 8 bases aligning to TRBD1. J was trimmed by 3 bases and V by 4 bases; bases with no gene match: 8. The length of the CDR3 is 15 residues. Germline V lookup: CDR1 SGHKS, CDR2 YYEKEE (reference sequence). This CDR3 is CASSPRTGMDTEAFF. CDR3 DNA: TGTGCCAGCAGCCCCAGGACAGGGATGGACACTGAAGCTTTCTTT.

The table lists this clonotype with many counts. The CDR3: CASTPGTYEQYF. CDR3 nucleotides: TGTGCCAGCACCCCAGGAACCTACGAGCAGTACTTC. The chain combines TRBV28 with TRBJ2-7; D is unclear. Germline loops: CDR1 MDHEN, CDR2 SYDVKM. The ends were cut back, 7 bases at V and 2 bases at J, with 9 bases in the middle. The CDR3 sequence is 12 residues long.

This clonotype was counted at least ten times. The chain uses TRBV18 and TRBJ2-3, with TRBD1 as a possible D gene (6 bases). Trimming cost V 3 bases and J 3 bases, with 13 bases left between them. Germline CDR1 reads KGHSH; CDR2 reads LQKENI. This CDR3 comprises 15 residues. CDR3 protein: CASSPSRGETDTQYF. As DNA, the CDR3 is TGTGCCAGCTCACCGAGCAGGGGCGAGACAGATACGCAGTATTTT.

This clonotype has a count of ten or more. The V gene is TRBV7-2, the J gene TRBJ1-4; D is uncertain. CDR3 length: 14 residues. Trimming stripped 5 bases from V and 7 bases from J, with 14 bases between. CDR1 and CDR2 from the germline V gene are SGHTA and FQGNSA. The DNA for the CDR3 is TGTGCCAGCAGCGGCAGGAGCCGAAGTGAAAAACTGTTTTTT. Its translation is CASSGRSRSEKLFF.

This clonotype is medium-sized. This rearrangement joins TRBV28 to TRBJ2-7; TRBD1 agrees at 10 bases. This CDR3 region has 13 residues. CDR1 and CDR2 (germline): MDHEN, SYDVKM. The trim removed 7 bases at V and 5 bases at J, leaving 5 bases unmatched. This CDR3 is CASTRDRGNEQYF. The DNA of the CDR3 is TGTGCCAGCACCCGGGACAGGGGAAACGAGCAGTACTTC.

This clonotype was counted at least ten times. The chain couples TRBV9 to TRBJ1-1; 8 positions match TRBD1. CDR3 length: 15 residues. V was pared by 0 bases and J by 4 bases, with 5 bases of the junction left unmatched. The germline V gene has CDR1 SGDLS and CDR2 YYNGEE. In DNA, the CDR3 is TGTGCCAGCAGCGTAGGGCAGGGGGCCGCCACTGAAGCTTTCTTT. This gives the protein CASSVGQGAATEAFF.

A single count supports this clonotype. The rearrangement joins TRBV7-2 to TRBJ2-7, with D perhaps matching TRBD2 (6 bases). The CDR3 is made up of 15 amino acids. V was cut by 1 base and J by 2 bases, with 12 bases left in between. Per germline, CDR1 SGHTA and CDR2 FQGNSA. The DNA for the CDR3 is TGTGCCAGCAGCTTAGTCCGGGACTTTACCTACGAGCAGTACTTC. Protein product: CASSLVRDFTYEQYF.